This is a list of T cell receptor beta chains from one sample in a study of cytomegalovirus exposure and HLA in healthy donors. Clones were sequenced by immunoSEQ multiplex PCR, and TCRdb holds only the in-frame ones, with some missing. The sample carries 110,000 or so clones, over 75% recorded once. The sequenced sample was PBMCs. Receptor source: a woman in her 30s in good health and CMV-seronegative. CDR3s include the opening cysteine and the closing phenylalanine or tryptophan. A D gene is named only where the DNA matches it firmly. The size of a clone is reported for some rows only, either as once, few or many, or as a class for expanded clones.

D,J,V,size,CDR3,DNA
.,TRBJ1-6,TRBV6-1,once,CASSPFGANNSPLHF,TGTGCCAGCAGTCCGTTTGGGGCTAATAATTCACCCCTCCACTTT
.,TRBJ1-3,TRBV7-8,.,CASSLAQSSGNTIYF,TGTGCCAGCAGCTTAGCACAGAGCTCTGGAAACACCATATATTTT
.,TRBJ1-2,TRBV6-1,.,CASSDFQGTGYTF,TGTGCCAGCAGTGATTTCCAGGGAACTGGCTACACCTTC
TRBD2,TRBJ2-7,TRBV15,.,CATSRRGRGAVEQYF,TGTGCCACCAGCAGGCGGGGGAGAGGGGCGGTTGAGCAGTACTTC
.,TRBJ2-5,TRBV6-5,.,CASSPWGGARETQYF,TGTGCCAGCAGTCCCTGGGGGGGGGCCAGAGAGACCCAGTACTTC
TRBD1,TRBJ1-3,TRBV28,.,CASSPPGQAFGNTIYF,TGTGCCAGCAGTCCACCGGGACAGGCGTTCGGAAACACCATATATTTT
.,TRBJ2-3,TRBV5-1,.,CASSWLSTDTQYF,TGCGCCAGCAGCTGGCTCTCCACAGATACGCAGTATTTT
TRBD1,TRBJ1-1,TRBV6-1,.,CASKKQGDYTEAFF,TGTGCCAGCAAGAAACAGGGGGATTACACTGAAGCTTTCTTT
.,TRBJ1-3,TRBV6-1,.,CASSSRQVSGNTIYF,TGTGCCAGCAGTAGCAGACAGGTATCTGGAAACACCATATATTTT
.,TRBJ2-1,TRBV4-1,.,CASSQLGSYNEQFF,TGCGCCAGCAGCCAACTCGGGAGCTACAATGAGCAGTTCTTC
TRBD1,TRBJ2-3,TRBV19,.,CASSGQGGTDTQYF,TGTGCCAGTAGTGGACAGGGAGGCACAGATACGCAGTATTTT
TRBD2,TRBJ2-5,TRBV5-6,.,CASSPRLAGGRQETQYF,TGTGCCAGCAGCCCCCGACTAGCGGGGGGAAGGCAAGAGACCCAGTACTTC
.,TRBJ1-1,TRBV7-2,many,CASSLAIKPEAFF,TGTGCCAGCAGCTTAGCGATCAAGCCAGAAGCTTTCTTT
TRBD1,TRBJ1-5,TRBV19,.,CASSHPGGANQPQHF,TGTGCCAGTAGCCACCCAGGGGGCGCGAATCAGCCCCAGCATTTT
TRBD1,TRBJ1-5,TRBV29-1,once,CSVEVRQGDQPQHF,TGCAGCGTTGAAGTAAGACAGGGGGATCAGCCCCAGCATTTT
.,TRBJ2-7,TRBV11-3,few,CASSPRQAYGEQYF,TGTGCCAGCAGCCCGAGACAGGCATACGGCGAGCAGTACTTC
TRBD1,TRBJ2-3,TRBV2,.,CASTRRGQGRSTDTQYF,TGTGCCAGCACCCGAAGGGGACAGGGGCGAAGCACAGATACGCAGTATTTT
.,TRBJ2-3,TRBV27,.,CASSPPGDSRDTQYF,TGTGCCAGCAGTCCCCCGGGGGACTCCCGGGATACGCAGTATTTT
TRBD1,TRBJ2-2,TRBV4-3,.,CASSQATGGNTGELFF,TGCGCCAGCAGCCAAGCGACAGGGGGCAACACCGGGGAGCTGTTTTTT
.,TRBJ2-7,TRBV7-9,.,CASSTPDSSSRYEQYF,TGTGCCAGCAGCACCCCGGACTCGAGCAGTCGGTACGAGCAGTACTTC
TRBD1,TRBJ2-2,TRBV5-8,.,CASSRLFRTGTTGELFF,TGTGCCAGCAGCAGGTTGTTCAGGACAGGGACGACCGGGGAGCTGTTTTTT
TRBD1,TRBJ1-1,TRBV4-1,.,CASSQEQGASTEAFF,TGCGCCAGCAGCCAAGAACAGGGGGCCTCGACTGAAGCTTTCTTT
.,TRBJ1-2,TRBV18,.,CASSPEDNYGYTF,TGTGCCAGCTCACCGGAGGACAACTATGGCTACACCTTC
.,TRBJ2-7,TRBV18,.,CASSPQFGSSEQYF,TGTGCCAGCTCACCACAATTTGGTAGCTCCGAGCAGTACTTC
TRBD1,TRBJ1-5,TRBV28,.,CASSPRGGAGGTSQHF,TGTGCCAGCAGTCCCAGGGGTGGGGCAGGGGGCACGTCCCAGCATTTT
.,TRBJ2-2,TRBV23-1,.,CASSQSAGSRGRSGELFF,TGCGCCAGCAGTCAATCGGCGGGCTCCAGGGGGAGGTCCGGGGAGCTGTTTTTT
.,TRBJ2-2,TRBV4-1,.,CASSQDRTDFGELFF,TGCGCCAGCAGCCAAGATAGGACAGACTTCGGGGAGCTGTTTTTT
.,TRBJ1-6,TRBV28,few,CASSLRPGLPLHF,TGTGCCAGCAGTTTACGGCCAGGGTTGCCCCTCCACTTT
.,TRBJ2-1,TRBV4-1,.,CASSQDAGDHNEQFF,TGCGCCAGCAGCCAAGATGCAGGGGACCACAATGAGCAGTTCTTC
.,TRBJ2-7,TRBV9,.,CASSHGTGVYEQYF,TGTGCCAGCAGCCACGGGACGGGGGTATACGAGCAGTACTTC
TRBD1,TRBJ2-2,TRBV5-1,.,CASSGTGLGRELFF,TGCGCCAGCAGCGGGACAGGGTTGGGTCGGGAGCTGTTTTTT
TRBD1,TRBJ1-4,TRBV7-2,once,CASSLGGTGAFNEKLFF,TGTGCCAGCAGCTTAGGGGGCACAGGGGCTTTCAATGAAAAACTGTTTTTT
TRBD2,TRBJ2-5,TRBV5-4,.,CASSGGTSGGQETQYF,TGTGCCAGCAGCGGAGGGACTAGCGGGGGCCAAGAGACCCAGTACTTC
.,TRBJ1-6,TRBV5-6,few,CASSRRLNSPLHF,TGTGCCAGCAGCAGACGACTTAATTCACCCCTCCACTTT
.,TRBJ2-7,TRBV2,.,CASSVQEPGQYF,TGTGCCAGCAGTGTACAGGAGCCCGGGCAGTACTTC
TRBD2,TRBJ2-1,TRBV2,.,CASSPVGLAGDWQFF,TGTGCCAGCAGTCCCGTGGGACTAGCGGGGGATTGGCAGTTCTTC
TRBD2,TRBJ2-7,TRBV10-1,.,CASSASGEYEQYF,TGCGCCAGCAGTGCCAGCGGGGAGTACGAGCAGTACTTC
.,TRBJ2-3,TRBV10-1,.,CASSDELAQDTQYF,TGCGCCAGCAGTGATGAATTAGCGCAGGATACGCAGTATTTT
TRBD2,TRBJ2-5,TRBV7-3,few,CASSQGSGGAQGLEETQYF,TGTGCCAGCAGCCAGGGTAGCGGGGGGGCCCAGGGTTTGGAAGAGACCCAGTACTTC
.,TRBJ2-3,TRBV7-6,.,CASSLDIVETDTQYF,TGTGCCAGCAGCTTAGACATAGTGGAGACAGATACGCAGTATTTT
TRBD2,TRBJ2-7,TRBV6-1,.,CASGSGAFREQYF,TGTGCCAGCGGTAGCGGGGCCTTCAGGGAGCAGTACTTC
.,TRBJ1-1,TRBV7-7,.,CASSLRVGTEAFF,TGTGCCAGCAGCCTCCGGGTAGGCACTGAAGCTTTCTTT